Shown below are 9 T cell receptor beta chains from a single sample sequenced in a study. TCRdb passed the 5' RACE reads through MiXCR, listing each CDR3 protein once. The table has 8,000 to 10,000 distinct CDR3 sequences, 20% to 30% seen once. The sorted Tregs were CD4+CD25+CD127-/low cells. Specimen: Tregs sorted from blood. These receptors were taken from a female donor with breast cancer.

Many counts were recorded for this clonotype. The V gene is TRBV12-3 or TRBV12-4, the J gene TRBJ2-1; tentatively, D is TRBD1 or TRBD2 (6 bases each). The CDR3 length is 11 residues. Trimming left V 2 bases short and J 13 bases short, with 9 bases between. CDR3 residues: CASSLSGGQFF. DNA for the CDR3: TGTGCCAGCAGTTTATCCGGGGGCCAGTTCTTC.

The chain links TRBV11-2 to TRBJ2-1; D is unresolved. Trimming removed 1 base at V and 5 bases at J, with 3 bases between. This CDR3 is 12 amino acids long. Germline lookup yields CDR1 SGHAT and CDR2 FQNNGV. CDR3 in amino acids: CASSLAHNEQFF. The CDR3 region has the DNA TGTGCCAGCAGCTTAGCGCACAATGAGCAGTTCTTC.

The sample holds a few counts of this clonotype. The J gene is TRBJ2-1, the V gene TRBV6-6; 8 nucleotides match TRBD1. V lost 2 bases to trimming and J lost 8 bases; unmatched junction nucleotides: 11. This CDR3 is built from 16 residues. CDR1 is MNHNY, CDR2 SVGAGI, per germline (reference sequence). The CDR3 protein is CASSYPGQAGPDEQFF. As DNA, the CDR3 is TGTGCCAGCAGTTACCCGGGACAGGCGGGCCCCGATGAGCAGTTCTTC.

For the CDR3, the DNA is TGCGCCAGCAGGGGCGGGACAGGGTTCTACGAGCAGTACTTC. Encoded protein: CASRGGTGFYEQYF. This chain connects TRBV10-2 to TRBJ2-7, with TRBD1 identical over 9 bases. Germline assignment: CDR1 WSHSY and CDR2 SAAADI. The CDR3 is made up of 14 amino acids. The ends lost 6 bases at V and 3 bases at J; junction bases unmatched: 6.

In this sample, this clonotype turned up many times. This chain connects TRBV5-4 to TRBJ2-4; TRBD1 is a possible D gene (6 bases). From germline, CDR1 is SGHNT and CDR2 YYREEE (reference sequence). The ends were cut back, 4 bases at V and 5 bases at J, with 13 bases in the middle. CDR3 size: 14 residues. In DNA, the CDR3 is TGTGCCAGCAGCCTGGACAGCGTGGAAAACATTCAGTACTTC. Its translation: CASSLDSVENIQYF.

On this clonotype itself: The CDR3 end shows no conserved phenylalanine or tryptophan, and so a read error is likely. J is TRBJ2-3 and V is TRBV5-6, with 9 bases fitting TRBD1. The CDR3 is 16 amino acids. CDR1 and CDR2 (germline): SGHDT, YYEEEE. V lost 1 base, J lost 2 bases, and 5 bases stayed unmatched. The CDR3 region has the DNA TGTGCCAGCAGCTTGTTTGGGACAGGGATCACAGATACGCAGTATCTT. Translation gives CASSLFGTGITDTQYL.

This clonotype is deemed medium-sized. This chain connects TRBV7-9 to TRBJ2-7; D assignment may be TRBD1 or TRBD2 (5 bases each). V was shortened by 1 base and J by 7 bases, with 8 bases between the two germline ends. CDR1 and CDR2 from the germline V gene are SEHNR and FQNEAQ (reference sequence). The CDR3 length is 12 residues. CDR3 region: CASSLVGEEQYF. The CDR3 region has the DNA TGTGCCAGCAGCTTAGTAGGGGAGGAGCAGTACTTC.

By its share, this clonotype is medium-sized. The CDR3 region is CATSRDLGGTEAFF. The CDR3 nucleotides are TGTGCCACCAGCAGAGATTTGGGGGGTACTGAAGCTTTCTTT. V and J are TRBV15 and TRBJ1-1; weak D call: TRBD1 (5 bases). The V and J ends lost 0 bases and 5 bases respectively, with 10 bases between them. The CDR3 extends over 14 amino acids. Germline V gene sequence: CDR1 LNHNV, CDR2 YYDKDF (reference sequence).

The chain links TRBV6-5 to TRBJ2-1, with TRBD2 matching 8 bases. Germline CDR1 MNHEY, CDR2 SVGAGI. V shed 2 bases and J 2 bases; nucleotides not matched to a gene: 11. This CDR3 has 18 amino acids. The CDR3 region is CASSYSWGGRWTYNEQFF. The CDR3 DNA follows: TGTGCCAGCAGTTACAGTTGGGGCGGGAGGTGGACCTACAATGAGCAGTTCTTC.